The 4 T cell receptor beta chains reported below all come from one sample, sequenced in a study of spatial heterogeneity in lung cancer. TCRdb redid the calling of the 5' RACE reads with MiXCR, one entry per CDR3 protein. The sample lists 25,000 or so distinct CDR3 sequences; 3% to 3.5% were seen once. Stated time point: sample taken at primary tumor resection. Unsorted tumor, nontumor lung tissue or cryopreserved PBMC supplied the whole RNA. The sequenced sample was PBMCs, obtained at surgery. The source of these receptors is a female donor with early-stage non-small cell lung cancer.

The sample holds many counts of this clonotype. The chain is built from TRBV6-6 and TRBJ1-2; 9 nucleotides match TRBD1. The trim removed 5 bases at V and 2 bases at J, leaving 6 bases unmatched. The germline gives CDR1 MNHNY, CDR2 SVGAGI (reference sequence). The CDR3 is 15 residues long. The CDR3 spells CASSRTGQGNYGYTF. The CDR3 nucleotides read TGTGCCAGCAGTCGAACGGGACAGGGAAACTATGGCTACACCTTC.

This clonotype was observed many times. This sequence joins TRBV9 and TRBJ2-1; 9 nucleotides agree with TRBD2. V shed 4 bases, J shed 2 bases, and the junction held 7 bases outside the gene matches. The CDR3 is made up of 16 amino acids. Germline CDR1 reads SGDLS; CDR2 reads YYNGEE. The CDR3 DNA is TGTGCCAGCAGCCCCGGACTAGCGAGTCCCTACAATGAGCAGTTCTTC. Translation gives CASSPGLASPYNEQFF.

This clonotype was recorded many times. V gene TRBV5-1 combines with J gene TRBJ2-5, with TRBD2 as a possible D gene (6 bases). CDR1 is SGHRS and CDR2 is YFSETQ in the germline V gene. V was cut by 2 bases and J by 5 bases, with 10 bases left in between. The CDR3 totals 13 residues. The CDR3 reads CASSFRGSETQYF. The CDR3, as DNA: TGCGCCAGCAGCTTTCGGGGGTCGGAGACCCAGTACTTC.

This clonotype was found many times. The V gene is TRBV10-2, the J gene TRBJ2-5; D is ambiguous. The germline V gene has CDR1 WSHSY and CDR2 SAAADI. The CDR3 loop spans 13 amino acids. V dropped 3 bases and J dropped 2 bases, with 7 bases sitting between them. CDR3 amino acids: CASSELGQETQYF. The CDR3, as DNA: TGCGCCAGCAGTGAACTGGGGCAAGAGACCCAGTACTTC.